This note documents a single T cell receptor beta chain sequence. Its cognate antigen is unknown. This sample stems from a study of cytomegalovirus exposure and HLA in healthy donors. Across the study: According to later analysis, the same platform produced the 120 or so validation and under 700 first-cohort repertoires. General study results and limits: In the roughly 120 validation repertoires, a later analysis found that first-cohort TCR clusters tended to co-occur. Cytomegalovirus status was reportedly diagnosed by the classifier with high sensitivity and specificity.

Clones were read by immunoSEQ multiplex PCR, and TCRdb kept only the in-frame ones, dropping some. Altogether roughly 150,000 clones are present, 86% being singletons, with the ten largest covering 5% to 7%. The receptor's source is a woman in her 30s in good health and CMV-seronegative. The source material was PBMCs.

CDR3 sequence (DNA): TGTGCCAGCAGCCAAGTTTACTCCCCCTCTGGGGCCAACGTCCTGACTTTC. The encoded protein is CASSQVYSPSGANVLTF. The chain uses TRBV14 and TRBJ2-6; D not resolved. Germline V lookup: CDR1 SGHDN, CDR2 FVKESK. The CDR3 is made up of 17 amino acids. Trimming removed 1 base from V and 0 bases from J, with 10 bases in between.